A single sample is the source of the 27 T cell receptor beta chains below, sequenced in a study of T cells in Graves' hyperthyroidism and ophthalmopathy. What was amplified from RNA transcripts were TCR beta CDR3 regions. Primed by the HTBI set, a first-round RT-PCR was run on the TCR CDR3. TCRdb re-called the multiplex PCR reads through MiXCR, storing one row per CDR3 protein. The sample shows around 500,000 distinct CDR3 sequences, approximately 15% of them seen only once. Sequenced input: blood. The receptors were gathered from a woman aged 35 to 49 with Graves' hyperthyroidism.

This clonotype was seen a handful of times. V is TRBV4-1 and J is TRBJ1-2; weak D call: TRBD1 (6 bases). Germline-derived CDR1 and CDR2 are MGHRA and YSYEKL. The CDR3 totals 15 residues. V was cut by 1 base and J by 4 bases, with 13 bases left in between. CDR3 in DNA: TGCGCCAGCAGCCAAGGGGGGCGGGCTTCCTATGGCTACACCTTC. Its translation: CASSQGGRASYGYTF.

The sample holds many counts of this clonotype. V is TRBV11-2 and J is TRBJ2-5; the D gene is possibly TRBD1 (5 bases). Germline CDR1 is SGHAT and CDR2 is FQNNGV. With 0 bases removed from V and 10 bases from J, the gap between germline ends came to 21 bases. The length of the CDR3 is 16 residues. This CDR3 reads CASSLDRRQNTIDQYF. CDR3 in DNA: TGTGCCAGCAGCTTAGATCGGCGACAGAACACAATTGACCAGTACTTC.

This clonotype was seen more than once but under ten times. The chain recombines TRBV7-9 with TRBJ2-3, with a tentative D call TRBD2 (6 bases). V was trimmed by 2 bases and J by 0 bases, leaving 24 bases between them. CDR1 is SEHNR and CDR2 is FQNEAQ in the germline V gene (reference sequence). The CDR3 runs 20 residues. The DNA for the CDR3 is TGTGCCAGCAGCTTAACACTATTGGCGGGAACACTTGCTAGCACAGATACGCAGTATTTT. Protein sequence: CASSLTLLAGTLASTDTQYF.

In this sample, this clonotype turned up a few times. A much larger clonotype is one base distant, so this may be a read error. The V gene is TRBV6-1, the J gene TRBJ2-5; weak D call: TRBD2 (5 bases). Germline V gene data show CDR1 as MNHNS and CDR2 as SASEGT. Trimming pared 4 bases from V and 2 bases from J, leaving 14 bases between. This CDR3 has 15 amino acids. This CDR3 is CASSANAGVQETQYF. In DNA, the CDR3 is TGTGCCAGCAGTGCTAACGCCGGGGTTCAAGAGACCCAGTACTTC.

This clonotype has at least ten counts. The chain has TRBV28 and TRBJ2-7, with a weak D call TRBD2 (6 bases). The CDR3 sequence is 14 residues long. Germline lookup yields CDR1 MDHEN and CDR2 SYDVKM. Trimming removed 6 bases from V and 3 bases from J, with 15 bases in between. In DNA form, the CDR3 reads TGTGCCAGCAGAGTACGGGAGAGTGTCTACGAGCAGTACTTC. Protein: CASRVRESVYEQYF.

This clonotype was recorded at least ten times. The chain carries TRBV20-1 and TRBJ2-7; 8 nucleotides agree with TRBD2. Germline CDR1 is DFQATT and CDR2 is SNEGSKA (reference sequence). Trimming at V came to 3 bases and at J to 3 bases, leaving 10 bases not matched to a gene. The CDR3 contains 15 residues. As DNA, the CDR3 is TGCAGTGCTAGCGGAAGTCAAGCGGGAGTCTACGAGCAGTACTTC. Encoded protein: CSASGSQAGVYEQYF.

This clonotype has a count of ten or more. This rearrangement joins TRBV11-2 to TRBJ2-7; D is ambiguous. Trimming pared 3 bases from V and 2 bases from J, leaving 11 bases between. CDR1 is SGHAT and CDR2 is FQNNGV in the germline V gene. This CDR3 comprises 14 residues. CDR3 residues: CASSFPDRPYEQYF. The CDR3 DNA is TGTGCCAGCAGCTTCCCTGATAGGCCCTACGAGCAGTACTTC.

In this sample, this clonotype turned up a few times. This chain's CDR3 is CAWTYLAGPYNEQFF. CDR3 bases: TGTGCCTGGACTTATCTAGCGGGGCCCTACAATGAGCAGTTCTTC. This chain links TRBV30 with TRBJ2-1, with 9 bases identical to TRBD2. Germline assignment: CDR1 GTSNPN and CDR2 SVGIG (reference sequence). This CDR3 region has 15 residues. The V segment lost 4 bases and the J segment 2 bases; nucleotides outside the gene matches: 6.

The sample holds a few counts of this clonotype. The rearrangement uses TRBV24-1 and TRBJ2-5; a weak D match, TRBD1 (6 bases). Germline assignment: CDR1 KGHDR and CDR2 SFDVKD. CDR3 length equals 15 residues. The V end was cut by 4 bases, the J end by 2 bases, with 13 bases between. CDR3 sequence reads: CATSELGTNQETQYF. Written as DNA, the CDR3 is TGTGCCACCAGTGAGCTCGGGACAAATCAAGAGACCCAGTACTTC.

Many counts were recorded for this clonotype. The chain carries TRBV30 and TRBJ1-4; D may be TRBD1 (5 bases). This CDR3 has 16 amino acids. V was cut by 3 bases and J by 5 bases, with 19 bases left in between. Germline CDR1 GTSNPN, CDR2 SVGIG (reference sequence). The CDR3 coding sequence is TGTGCCTGGAGCCCCGACAGAGTAAGAGTCAATGAAAAACTGTTTTTT. It is translated as CAWSPDRVRVNEKLFF.

This clonotype was seen at least ten times. Here the CDR3 reads CAWSTQGADGYTF. Here the CDR3 DNA reads TGTGCCTGGAGTACACAGGGGGCGGATGGCTACACCTTC. The rearrangement joins TRBV30 to TRBJ1-2; 9 nucleotides match TRBD1. V gave up 2 bases and J gave up 6 bases; unmatched junction bases: 4. CDR1 is GTSNPN, CDR2 SVGIG, per germline (reference sequence). This CDR3 contains 13 residues.

The count of this clonotype is one. The CDR3 loop is CASSRGTYSNQPQHF. CDR3 DNA: TGTGCCAGCAGCCGCGGGACATATAGCAATCAGCCCCAGCATTTT. The rearrangement links TRBV6-1 to TRBJ1-5; weak D call: TRBD1 (6 bases). The CDR3 is made up of 15 amino acids. Trimming took 6 bases from V and 0 from J, leaving 12 bases between them. The germline V gene has CDR1 MNHNS and CDR2 SASEGT.

The sample holds a few counts of this clonotype. V and J are TRBV6-4 and TRBJ1-1; weak D call: TRBD1 (5 bases). The CDR3 has 17 residues. V was clipped by 7 bases and J by 1 base, with 22 bases between them. Germline loops: CDR1 MRHNA, CDR2 SNTAGT. In DNA form, the CDR3 reads TGTGCCAGCAAACGGGATGCTTTGGGACCGACGAACACTGAAGCTTTCTTT. Amino acid sequence: CASKRDALGPTNTEAFF.

This clonotype was found a few times. V is TRBV3-1 and J is TRBJ1-2, with D maybe TRBD1 (6 bases). This CDR3 contains 15 residues. Between the trimmed V and J ends, which lost 1 base and 2 bases, there was a span of 11 bases. Looked up from germline, CDR1 is LGHDT and CDR2 is YNNKEL (reference sequence). The CDR3 region has the DNA TGTGCCAGCAGCCAAGGGCCAGGGGCCAACTATGGCTACACCTTC. Protein product: CASSQGPGANYGYTF. Supplemented by reference TRBV3-1 and TRBJ1-2, the full variable domain reads DTAVSQTPKYLVTQMGNDKSIKCEQNLGHDTMYWYKQDSKKFLKIMFSYNNKELIINETVPNRFSPKSPDKAHLNLHINSLELGDSAVYFCASSQGPGANYGYTFGSGTRLTVV.

This clonotype was seen ten or more times. The chain has TRBV28 and TRBJ2-7, with D possibly TRBD1 on 6 matching bases. The CDR3 totals 13 residues. In germline, CDR1 is MDHEN, CDR2 SYDVKM. V shed 5 bases and J shed 10 bases, with 18 bases lying between them. CDR3 DNA: TGTGCCAGCAGTCTGACTCGAAACAGGGAACAGTACTTC. This gives the protein CASSLTRNREQYF. The variable domain in full, completed from reference TRBV28 and TRBJ2-7, reads DVKVTQSSRYLVKRTGEKVFLECVQDMDHENMFWYRQDPGLGLRLIYFSYDVKMKEKGDIPEGYSVSREKKERFSLILESASTNQTSMYLCASSLTRNREQYFGPGTRLTVT.

The sample holds a few counts of this clonotype. One base away lies a much larger clone, so this may be a sequencing read error. The CDR3 spells CTSSYGQNEQYF. CDR3 nucleotides: TGTACCAGCAGTTACGGACAGAACGAGCAGTACTTC. This chain uses TRBV28 with TRBJ2-7, with D perhaps matching TRBD1 (6 bases). The length of the CDR3 is 12 residues. CDR1 is MDHEN and CDR2 is SYDVKM in the germline V gene.

There are many counts of this clonotype. This chain joins TRBV2 and TRBJ2-2; TRBD2 agrees at 13 bases. Trimming cost V 4 bases and J 5 bases; bases outside gene matches: 1. The CDR3 totals 15 residues. Germline V gene data show CDR1 as SNHLY and CDR2 as FYNNEI. In DNA, the CDR3 is TGTGCCAGCAGTGGACTAGCGGGAGGTACCGGGGAGCTGTTTTTT. The encoded protein is CASSGLAGGTGELFF.

At least ten counts were recorded for this clonotype. The chain uses TRBV29-1 and TRBJ2-7, with D perhaps TRBD1 or TRBD2 (6 bases each). Germline V gives CDR1 SQVTM, CDR2 ANQGSEA. Between the trimmed V and J ends, which lost 5 bases and 9 bases, there was a span of 20 bases. There are 13 residues in the CDR3. CDR3 in DNA: TGCAGCGTTCCCGGGGGCCCCATGGGGGCGCAGTACTTC. Its translation is CSVPGGPMGAQYF.

This clonotype was counted ten times or more. V usage is TRBV5-1 and J usage is TRBJ2-5; TRBD1 aligns across 9 bases. Germline CDR1 SGHRS, CDR2 YFSETQ. The CDR3 runs 13 residues. V lost 7 bases, J lost 4 bases, and 5 bases stayed unmatched. The CDR3 DNA reads as TGCGCCAGCCACCGGGACAGGGCAGAGACCCAGTACTTC. Residues: CASHRDRAETQYF. Full variable domain (rest looked up from reference TRBV5-1 and TRBJ2-5): KAGVTQTPRYLIKTRGQQVTLSCSPISGHRSVSWYQQTPGQGLQFLFEYFSETQRNKGNFPGRFSGRQFSNSRSEMNVSTLELGDSALYLCASHRDRAETQYFGPGTRLLVL.

This clonotype turned up a few times. J is TRBJ1-5 and V is TRBV2; the match to TRBD1 covers 10 bases. V was pared by 7 bases and J by 8 bases, with 11 bases of the junction left unmatched. Germline CDR1 SNHLY, CDR2 FYNNEI. This CDR3 has 15 residues. The CDR3 reads CASIAGQGGREPQHF. In nucleotides, the CDR3 is TGTGCCAGCATTGCAGGACAGGGGGGCAGGGAGCCCCAGCATTTT.

The gene calls are TRBV25-1 and TRBJ2-1; 7 bases fit TRBD2. The CDR3 contains 14 residues. The ends lost 3 bases at V and 2 bases at J; junction bases unmatched: 1. Germline CDR1 reads MGHDK; CDR2 reads SYGVNS. The CDR3 here is CASSDGTTYNEQFF. The CDR3, as DNA: TGTGCCAGCAGTGACGGGACTACCTACAATGAGCAGTTCTTC.

This clonotype was seen many times. This chain uses TRBV28 with TRBJ2-7; 12 bases map to TRBD2. V was pared by 5 bases and J by 2 bases, with 10 bases of the junction left unmatched. The CDR3 runs 17 residues. CDR1 is MDHEN, CDR2 SYDVKM, per germline. CDR3 protein: CASSQPGLAGMTYEQYF. The CDR3 region has the DNA TGTGCCAGCAGTCAACCGGGACTAGCGGGTATGACCTACGAGCAGTACTTC.

This clonotype has more than one count but fewer than ten. A junction end diverges from the germline sequence, so it may reflect a read error. The chain carries TRBV6-2 or TRBV6-3 and TRBJ2-6; 7 bases are a match to TRBD1. Per germline, CDR1 MNHEY and CDR2 SVGEGT. The CDR3 length is 18 residues. Written as DNA, the CDR3 is TGTGCCAGCAGTTTAACGACAGGGTTAATATCTGGGGCCGACGTCCTGACTTTC. The encoded protein is CASSLTTGLISGADVLTF.

This clonotype was seen many times. The rearrangement links TRBV5-1 to TRBJ1-1, with D possibly TRBD1 on 5 matching bases. V lost 5 bases to trimming and J lost 5 bases, with 13 bases between them. The CDR3 is made up of 13 amino acids. CDR1 and CDR2 from the germline V gene are SGHRS and YFSETQ. The CDR3 bases are TGCGCCAGCAGAACGGGGGAGGAGACTGAAGCTTTCTTT. This gives the protein CASRTGEETEAFF.

This clonotype was recorded a few times. The rearrangement joins TRBV10-3 to TRBJ2-3; D is undetermined. Per the germline V gene, CDR1 is ENHRY and CDR2 is SYGVKD. The V and J ends lost 8 bases and 7 bases respectively, with 10 bases between them. The CDR3 covers 11 residues. The CDR3 sequence is CAIGGSNTQYF. CDR3 nucleotides: TGTGCCATCGGTGGTTCGAATACGCAGTATTTT.

As for this clonotype: A much larger clone sits a single nucleotide away, making a read error possible. The V and J genes are TRBV12-3 or TRBV12-4 and TRBJ2-7; unclear D gene. This CDR3 is 13 amino acids long. Trimming removed 5 bases from V and 4 bases from J, with 12 bases in between. In DNA, the CDR3 is TGTGCCAGCAGTACCGTACTACTTTACGAGCAGTACTTC. It translates to CASSTVLLYEQYF.

This chain joins TRBV7-2 and TRBJ1-1; D remains unclear. Per germline, CDR1 SGHTA and CDR2 FQGNSA. The CDR3 spans 11 residues. The germline V and J ends were trimmed by 5 bases and 5 bases, with 6 bases remaining between them. The CDR3 region has the DNA TGTGCCAGCAGCCGCAGGACTGAAGCTTTCTTT. Its translation is CASSRRTEAFF.